These 28 T cell receptor beta chains came from one sample sequenced in a study of OX40 agonist ivuxolimab in advanced cancers. Sequenced by immunoSEQ multiplex PCR; TCRdb stores in-frame clones only, minus some. The sample gives around 40,000 clones, roughly 80% of which show up once; roughly 2.1% is in the top ten. The sample in question was CD4+ or CD8+ T cells sorted from blood, obtained in a trial of the OX40 agonist ivuxolimab. The receptor set was obtained from an adult with an advanced solid tumor such as melanoma, head and neck, liver or kidney cancer.

The chain carries TRBV10-3 and TRBJ1-2; TRBD1 matches at 9 bases. The CDR3 is 14 amino acids. CDR1 and CDR2 (germline): ENHRY, SYGVKD. Trimming cost V 8 bases and J 0 bases; bases outside gene matches: 4. The CDR3 sequence: CAISGTGSNYGYTF. CDR3 sequence (DNA): TGTGCCATCTCCGGGACAGGGTCTAACTATGGCTACACCTTC.

V usage is TRBV14 and J usage is TRBJ2-7, with 9 bases that match TRBD1. Trimming cost V 6 bases and J 1 base; bases outside gene matches: 7. This CDR3 spans 15 amino acids. CDR1 is SGHDN, CDR2 FVKESK, per germline. In DNA form, the CDR3 reads TGTGCCAGCAGACTTACGGGACAGGGATCCTACGAGCAGTACTTC. This sequence encodes CASRLTGQGSYEQYF.

CDR3 residues: CSVGDRLGPYNEQFF. The CDR3 bases are TGCAGCGTTGGGGACAGGCTTGGGCCCTACAATGAGCAGTTCTTC. The chain employs TRBV29-1 and TRBJ2-1; 8 nucleotides match TRBD1. This CDR3 has 15 amino acids. With V trimmed by 4 bases and J by 2 bases, 7 bases remained unmatched. Germline assignment: CDR1 SQVTM and CDR2 ANQGSEA.

V is TRBV28 and J is TRBJ1-4; D perhaps matches TRBD1 (6 bases). With 2 bases removed from V and 5 bases from J, the gap between germline ends came to 9 bases. The CDR3 covers 14 residues. Germline CDR1 MDHEN, CDR2 SYDVKM. CDR3: CASSLRGGNEKLFF. The CDR3, as DNA: TGTGCCAGCAGTTTACGGGGGGGCAATGAAAAACTGTTTTTT.

J is TRBJ2-1 and V is TRBV18; 8 nucleotides match TRBD1. Germline CDR1 and CDR2: KGHSH and LQKENI. After removal of 2 bases from V and 3 bases from J, the junction contained 6 bases not matched to a gene. The CDR3 spans 16 residues. The CDR3: CASSPIQGAGYNEQFF. CDR3 nucleotides: TGTGCCAGCTCACCAATCCAGGGGGCGGGCTACAATGAGCAGTTCTTC.

This chain links TRBV4-1 with TRBJ1-1, with D tentatively TRBD1 (5 bases). CDR1 is MGHRA and CDR2 is YSYEKL in the germline V gene. The CDR3 totals 15 residues. V was pared by 0 bases and J by 3 bases, with 11 bases between. The CDR3 loop reads CASSQEGKGHTEAFF. The CDR3 region has the DNA TGCGCCAGCAGCCAAGAGGGAAAGGGGCACACTGAAGCTTTCTTT.

The V gene is TRBV2, the J gene TRBJ2-3; tentatively, D is TRBD1 or TRBD2 (5 bases each). Germline CDR1 and CDR2: SNHLY and FYNNEI. The length of the CDR3 is 11 residues. Trimming shortened V by 4 bases and J by 6 bases, and 5 bases separated the two germline ends. In nucleotides, the CDR3 is TGTGCCAGCAGTGGGGGGGATACGCAGTATTTT. It encodes CASSGGDTQYF.

This clone qualifies as medium-sized. V gene TRBV7-9 combines with J gene TRBJ1-2; the D is unclear. V lost 1 base, J lost 6 bases, and 6 bases lay in between. Germline CDR1 is SEHNR and CDR2 is FQNEAQ (reference sequence). The CDR3 loop spans 12 amino acids. The CDR3 loop is CASSLVRDGYTF. For the CDR3, the DNA is TGTGCCAGCAGCTTAGTGAGGGATGGCTACACCTTC.

The rearrangement joins TRBV9 to TRBJ2-3; 9 nucleotides agree with TRBD2. V lost 3 bases, J lost 2 bases, and 4 bases stayed unmatched. CDR1 and CDR2 (germline): SGDLS, YYNGEE. The CDR3 is 15 residues long. CDR3 region: CASSGSGGLTDTQYF. CDR3 nucleotides: TGTGCCAGCAGCGGTAGCGGGGGACTCACAGATACGCAGTATTTT.

Regarding this clone: A junction boundary mismatches the germline segment, possibly from a read error. The rearrangement joins TRBV30 to TRBJ2-2; TRBD2 matches at 11 bases. The CDR3 is 16 amino acids. CDR1 is GTSNPN, CDR2 SVGIG, per germline (reference sequence). Here the CDR3 reads CAWTFPTSGNIGELFF. CDR3 DNA sequence: TGTGCCTGGACTTTTCCGACTAGCGGGAACATCGGGGAGCTGTTTTTT.

The chain uses TRBV19 and TRBJ2-3; possibly TRBD2 for D (5 bases). V lost 3 bases to trimming and J lost 9 bases, with 10 bases between them. The germline V gene has CDR1 LNHDA and CDR2 SQIVND (reference sequence). This CDR3 region has 12 residues. Written as DNA, the CDR3 is TGTGCCAGTAGTATGGTTGAGGGCACGCAGTATTTT. It specifies CASSMVEGTQYF.

This clone came up once. CDR3 nucleotides: TGCAGCGTTGGGGAAGCTTATGAGCAGTTCTTC. Translation: CSVGEAYEQFF. V gene TRBV29-1 combines with J gene TRBJ2-1; D not certain. The V and J ends lost 4 bases and 8 bases respectively, with 9 bases between them. There are 11 residues in the CDR3. In germline, CDR1 is SQVTM, CDR2 ANQGSEA.

The chain carries TRBV15 and TRBJ1-6; 8 nucleotides match TRBD1. Germline V lookup: CDR1 LNHNV, CDR2 YYDKDF (reference sequence). Trimming cost V 5 bases and J 6 bases; bases outside gene matches: 15. The CDR3 loop spans 18 amino acids. Here the CDR3 reads CATSFSRLLQGGNSPLHF. CDR3 bases: TGTGCCACCAGCTTTTCACGACTTCTACAGGGGGGTAATTCACCCCTCCACTTT.

The rearrangement links TRBV25-1 to TRBJ2-1, with D possibly matching TRBD2 (6 bases). Trimming stripped 6 bases from V and 4 bases from J, with 13 bases between. Germline V gene sequence: CDR1 MGHDK, CDR2 SYGVNS. The CDR3 has 14 amino acids. The DNA for the CDR3 is TGTGCCAGCAGAACAGCCGGGGGTTACAATGAGCAGTTCTTC. Amino acids: CASRTAGGYNEQFF. Based on the CDR3 plus reference TRBV25-1 and TRBJ2-1, the full variable domain is EADIYQTPRYLVIGTGKKITLECSQTMGHDKMYWYQQDPGMELHLIHYSYGVNSTEKGDLSSESTVSRIRTEHFPLTLESARPSHTSQYLCASRTAGGYNEQFFGPGTRLTVL.

This clone appeared a few times. The J gene is TRBJ2-3, the V gene TRBV9; D tentatively reads TRBD1 or TRBD2 (5 bases each). The length of the CDR3 is 16 residues. V lost 0 bases, J lost 1 base, and 12 bases lay in between. The germline V gene encodes CDR1 SGDLS and CDR2 YYNGEE. The CDR3, as DNA: TGTGCCAGCAGCGTAGGAGGGGCAGCGCGCACAGATACGCAGTATTTT. Protein sequence: CASSVGGAARTDTQYF.

The chain carries TRBV6-4 and TRBJ2-6; possibly TRBD1 for D (5 bases). V lost 2 bases to trimming and J lost 4 bases, with 15 bases between them. The CDR3 is 17 residues long. Germline loops: CDR1 MRHNA, CDR2 SNTAGT. The CDR3 is CASSDLPAGRGANVLTF. The CDR3 DNA reads TGTGCCAGCAGTGACCTTCCGGCAGGGCGGGGGGCCAACGTCCTGACTTTC.

The chain employs TRBV15 and TRBJ2-7; D is uncertain. Germline-derived CDR1 and CDR2 are LNHNV and YYDKDF (reference sequence). The CDR3 is made up of 12 amino acids. V lost 1 base and J lost 5, with 6 bases in between. The CDR3 spells CATSRGFNEQYF. CDR3 in DNA: TGTGCCACCAGCAGAGGTTTCAACGAGCAGTACTTC.

The rearrangement uses TRBV19 and TRBJ1-1, with D possibly TRBD1 on 5 matching bases. Germline lookup yields CDR1 LNHDA and CDR2 SQIVND (reference sequence). Between the trimmed V and J ends, which lost 4 bases and 0 bases, there was a span of 15 bases. CDR3 length: 16 residues. CDR3 in amino acids: CASSNTNRFLNTEAFF. The CDR3 DNA follows: TGTGCCAGTAGTAACACTAACAGGTTCCTGAACACTGAAGCTTTCTTT.

The chain has TRBV19 and TRBJ1-1; D gene unclear. Germline lookup yields CDR1 LNHDA and CDR2 SQIVND (reference sequence). The CDR3 is 18 amino acids. Between the trimmed V and J ends, which lost 7 bases and 0 bases, there was a span of 24 bases. The CDR3 coding sequence is TGTGCCAGTACCGTTCGTTCCGCAGGTCCCCTTATGAACACTGAAGCTTTCTTT. Translation: CASTVRSAGPLMNTEAFF.

The chain couples TRBV30 to TRBJ1-5; no clear D gene. V was shortened by 1 base and J by 4 bases, with 5 bases between the two germline ends. The germline V gene has CDR1 GTSNPN and CDR2 SVGIG (reference sequence). CDR3 length: 12 amino acids. In DNA, the CDR3 is TGTGCCTGGAGTGGAGGGAATCAGCCCCAGCATTTT. Its translation is CAWSGGNQPQHF. The entire variable domain, with the rest obtained from reference TRBV30 and TRBJ1-5, is as follows: SQTIHQWPATLVQPVGSPLSLECTVEGTSNPNLYWYRQAAGRGLQLLFYSVGIGQISSEVPQNLSASRPQDRQFILSSKKLLLSDSGFYLCAWSGGNQPQHFGDGTRLSIL.

The rearrangement joins TRBV7-6 to TRBJ2-1, with 9 bases aligning to TRBD2. The CDR3 is 14 amino acids. Germline CDR1 is SGHVS and CDR2 is FNYEAQ. J gave up 10 bases and V 5 bases, and 9 bases lay outside the gene matches. CDR3 sequence reads: CASSQSGRSREQFF. The DNA for the CDR3 is TGTGCCAGCAGCCAAAGCGGGAGGTCCCGCGAGCAGTTCTTC.

This clone was detected a few times. The chain is built from TRBV5-4 and TRBJ1-2; no clear D. From germline, CDR1 is SGHNT and CDR2 YYREEE (reference sequence). Trimming pared 4 bases from V and 4 bases from J, leaving 8 bases between. The CDR3 runs 12 residues. CDR3 nucleotide sequence: TGTGCCAGCAGCAATGACGGCTATGGCTACACCTTC. It translates to CASSNDGYGYTF.

V usage is TRBV7-8 and J usage is TRBJ1-2, with D perhaps matching TRBD1 (6 bases). Trimming took off 5 bases at V and 4 bases at J, with 17 bases between the two ends. This CDR3 is 15 amino acids long. Germline CDR1 SGHVS, CDR2 FQNEAQ. The CDR3 nucleotides are TGTGCCAGCAGCCCACAGGGAAGCCTATTCTATGGCTACACCTTC. This encodes CASSPQGSLFYGYTF. The variable domain in full, with the rest retrieved from reference TRBV7-8 and TRBJ1-2, is GAGVSQSPRYKVAKRGQDVALRCDPISGHVSLFWYQQALGQGPEFLTYFQNEAQLDKSGLPSDRFFAERPEGSVSTLKIQRTQQEDSAVYLCASSPQGSLFYGYTFGSGTRLTVV.

V is TRBV7-2 and J is TRBJ2-7; the D is unclear. V lost 2 bases and J 4 bases, leaving 15 bases between the germline ends. Per the germline V gene, CDR1 is SGHTA and CDR2 is FQGNSA. This CDR3 region has 15 residues. The chain's CDR3 is CASSLMGSWNYEQYF. CDR3 nucleotides: TGTGCCAGCAGCTTAATGGGCTCCTGGAATTACGAGCAGTACTTC.

The rearrangement uses TRBV2 and TRBJ2-3; D may be TRBD1 (6 bases). Per the germline V gene, CDR1 is SNHLY and CDR2 is FYNNEI. V was clipped by 5 bases and J by 2 bases, with 11 bases between them. The CDR3 totals 14 residues. In nucleotides, the CDR3 is TGTGCCAGCAGTCTAGGGGGAGACACAGATACGCAGTATTTT. Its protein product is CASSLGGDTDTQYF.

The table lists this clone with a few counts. This rearrangement joins TRBV27 to TRBJ1-3; D is undetermined. The V end was cut by 7 bases, the J end by 0 bases, with 4 bases between. This CDR3 spans 12 amino acids. The germline V gene encodes CDR1 MNHEY and CDR2 SMNVEV (reference sequence). CDR3 residues: CASKSSGNTIYF. CDR3 nucleotide sequence: TGTGCCAGCAAATCCTCTGGAAACACCATATATTTT.

The J gene is TRBJ2-2, the V gene TRBV10-3; 10 bases map to TRBD1. The junction had 8 bases not matched to a gene; V was cut back by 6 bases and J by 4 bases. The length of the CDR3 is 16 residues. Germline CDR1 reads ENHRY; CDR2 reads SYGVKD. The CDR3 here is CAIRFGTGDSTGELFF. DNA of the CDR3: TGTGCCATCAGGTTCGGGACAGGGGATTCCACCGGGGAGCTGTTTTTT.

The chain links TRBV29-1 to TRBJ1-2; D possibly corresponds to TRBD1 (6 bases). The V end was cut by 1 base, the J end by 2 bases, with 11 bases between. From germline, CDR1 is SQVTM and CDR2 ANQGSEA. The CDR3 is 14 residues long. The CDR3: CSVEGWGHNYGYTF. CDR3 nucleotides: TGCAGCGTTGAAGGGTGGGGACACAACTATGGCTACACCTTC.